What follows describes a single T cell receptor (beta chain). Its antigen is as yet unknown. This sample was included in a study of OX40 agonist ivuxolimab in advanced cancers. Findings and limits, study-wide: Clonal expansion was seen in CD4+ and CD8+ blood T cells by week 6 at 0.1 to 3.0 mg/kg. On average, CD8+ T cells had more expanded clones than CD4+.

Peripheral blood came from all dose cohorts at three timepoints. Assay: immunoSEQ multiplex PCR; the TCRdb copy retains only in-frame clones and omits some. The profile shows some 35,000 clones, roughly 80% of them singletons. The CDR3 totals 13 residues. The germline V gene encodes CDR1 MNHEY and CDR2 SVGAGI. V was pared by 6 bases and J by 9 bases, with 12 bases between. The sequence came from an adult with an advanced solid tumor such as melanoma, head and neck, liver or kidney cancer. This specimen was CD4+ or CD8+ T cells sorted from blood, taken in a trial of the OX40 agonist ivuxolimab. The rearrangement uses TRBV6-5 and TRBJ1-6, with D hard to call. The CDR3 sequence: CASSRDSGSPLHF. CDR3 sequence (DNA): TGTGCCAGCAGCCGGGATTCGGGTTCACCCCTCCACTTT.